These 9 T cell receptor beta chains originate from one sample sequenced in a study of read filtering for tumor transcriptome and immune sequencing. From roughly 390 ng of RNA, a library with molecular barcoded alpha/delta and beta/gamma adaptors was made. TCRdb re-derived calls from the reads in MiXCR, one entry per CDR3 protein. The sample holds more than 100,000 distinct CDR3 sequences, under 15% seen once. Sequenced input: a population of CD138-negative cells sorted from bone marrow. The source is a donor aged 40 or older with multiple myeloma.

This clonotype was seen repeatedly, ten times or more. The chain is built from TRBV12-3 or TRBV12-4 and TRBJ2-1; no clear D gene. Trimming cost V 6 bases and J 5 bases, with 8 bases left between them. The CDR3 totals 12 residues. The CDR3 spells CASRLLDNEQFF. The CDR3 DNA follows: TGTGCCAGCAGACTCCTAGACAATGAGCAGTTCTTC.

This clonotype occurred many times. The chain employs TRBV3-1 and TRBJ1-1; D is ambiguous. CDR1 LGHDT and CDR2 YNNKEL come from the germline V gene (reference sequence). V was pared by 1 base and J by 2 bases, with 11 bases between. This CDR3 has 15 amino acids. This CDR3 reads CASSQVQMGNTEAFF. The CDR3 DNA reads TGTGCCAGCAGCCAAGTACAGATGGGAAACACTGAAGCTTTCTTT. Looking up the rest from reference TRBV3-1 and TRBJ1-1 gives the full variable domain: DTAVSQTPKYLVTQMGNDKSIKCEQNLGHDTMYWYKQDSKKFLKIMFSYNNKELIINETVPNRFSPKSPDKAHLNLHINSLELGDSAVYFCASSQVQMGNTEAFFGQGTRLTVV.

Worth noting for this clonotype: This could be a read error, since a much larger clone is one nucleotide away. The CDR3 protein is CAWSQTGNQPQHF. The CDR3 nucleotides read TGTGCCTGGAGTCAGACAGGCAATCAGCCCCAGCATTTT. This chain links TRBV30 with TRBJ1-5, with D perhaps matching TRBD1 (5 bases). The CDR3 has 13 amino acids. Trimming cost V 2 bases and J 2 bases, with 7 bases left between them. CDR1 and CDR2 from the germline V gene are GTSNPN and SVGIG (reference sequence).

This clonotype occurred many times. This sequence joins TRBV7-8 and TRBJ1-5; D possibly corresponds to TRBD1 (6 bases). In germline, CDR1 is SGHVS, CDR2 FQNEAQ. The CDR3 consists of 16 residues. V lost 8 bases and J lost 0, with 17 bases in between. The DNA of the CDR3 is TGTGCCAGCGTTAGCCGGGACATCGATAGCAATCAGCCCCAGCATTTT. This encodes CASVSRDIDSNQPQHF.

This clonotype was seen at least ten times. The chain combines TRBV20-1 with TRBJ2-5, with 8 bases that match TRBD2. The CDR3 consists of 14 residues. V gave up 6 bases and J gave up 1 base; unmatched junction bases: 7. Germline V gives CDR1 DFQATT, CDR2 SNEGSKA (reference sequence). CDR3 coding DNA: TGCAGTGCATATAGCGGGACATTCCAAGAGACCCAGTACTTC. Its protein product is CSAYSGTFQETQYF.

This clonotype occurred many times. This chain uses TRBV29-1 with TRBJ2-3, with D hard to call. The CDR3 is made up of 11 amino acids. Trimming left V 5 bases short and J 6 bases short, with 9 bases between. Looked up from germline, CDR1 is SQVTM and CDR2 is ANQGSEA. CDR3 residues: CSVLRADTQYF. DNA of the CDR3: TGCAGCGTTCTAAGGGCGGATACGCAGTATTTT.

This clonotype was observed at least ten times. This chain uses TRBV7-9 with TRBJ1-1; no firm D call. Germline V gene sequence: CDR1 SEHNR, CDR2 FQNEAQ (reference sequence). V was cut by 6 bases and J by 3 bases, with 23 bases left in between. This CDR3 region has 17 residues. The CDR3 DNA reads TGTGCCAGCAGATTTACCCCCGGGCGGACCATGGACACTGAAGCTTTCTTT. It yields the protein CASRFTPGRTMDTEAFF.

At least ten counts were recorded for this clonotype. This chain joins TRBV4-3 and TRBJ2-1; 7 bases line up with TRBD2. V lost 0 bases and J lost 5; bases outside the gene matches: 13. The length of the CDR3 is 18 residues. CDR1 is LGHNA and CDR2 is YSLEER in the germline V gene. The CDR3 region is CASSQDPGGILSHNEQFF. As DNA, the CDR3 is TGCGCCAGCAGCCAAGACCCGGGAGGTATTCTTTCCCACAATGAGCAGTTCTTC.

On this clonotype: A far larger clone differs by one base, so this is likely a read error. The chain couples TRBV6-6 to TRBJ2-1; the D gene is possibly TRBD2 (5 bases). CDR1 is MNHNY, CDR2 SVGAGI, per germline (reference sequence). This CDR3 region has 15 residues. This chain's CDR3 is CASSVPGESYNEQSF. The CDR3 DNA follows: TGTGCCAGCAGTGTACCCGGGGAAAGCTACAATGAGCAGTCCTTC.